This entry is about one T cell receptor beta chain. Its antigen is still unknown. Unique molecular identifiers were built into the TCR beta cDNA libraries. The authors obtained roughly 550,000 cDNA molecules from roughly 1 to 10 million T cells. TCRdb re-analysed the PCR reads in MiXCR, keeping a single row per CDR3 protein. The sample lists roughly 670,000 distinct CDR3 sequences; around 60% were seen once. These data are taken from a study of post-analysis software for immune sequencing data. Background on the study: Relapsing-remitting, secondary progressive and progressive-relapsing forms made up the multiple sclerosis disease courses.

Findings of the study overall: A significant reduction in normalized Chao1 diversity was observed in multiple sclerosis patients versus controls. Higher frequency in patients than in controls was seen for roughly five TRBV segments, with TRBV5-6, TRBV5-1 and TRBV20-1 among them.

Germline V lookup: CDR1 SGHKS, CDR2 YYEKEE (reference sequence). The length of the CDR3 is 16 residues. V lost 0 bases and J lost 0, with 12 bases in between. The chain employs TRBV5-5 and TRBJ1-2; D is perhaps TRBD1 (5 bases). The source of this sequence is a girl under 10 years old with multiple sclerosis. Sequencing input: blood. For the CDR3, the DNA is TGTGCCAGCAGCTTGGGTCCGGACACTCCTAACTATGGCTACACCTTC. Protein sequence: CASSLGPDTPNYGYTF.